The 8 T cell receptor beta chains given below trace back to one sample, sequenced in a study of cytomegalovirus exposure and HLA in healthy donors. A multiplex PCR was run with 60 Vbeta primers and 13 Jbeta primers. Method: immunoSEQ multiplex PCR; TCRdb's copy keeps in-frame clones and lacks some. The sample carries over 150,000 clones, 65% to 85% recorded once. The sample comprised PBMCs. Receptor source: a male donor in good health and CMV-seronegative.

This chain uses TRBV7-2 with TRBJ1-6; 7 bases are a match to TRBD1. Germline-derived CDR1 and CDR2 are SGHTA and FQGNSA. V lost 1 base, J lost 9 bases, and 3 bases stayed unmatched. The CDR3 covers 14 residues. The CDR3 nucleotides read TGTGCCAGCAGCTTAGTAGCAGGGGGTTCACCCCTCCACTTT. It specifies CASSLVAGGSPLHF.

This chain uses TRBV10-3 with TRBJ1-4, with TRBD1 matching over 9 bases. The CDR3 is 14 amino acids. Germline loops: CDR1 ENHRY, CDR2 SYGVKD. The ends lost 3 bases at V and 8 bases at J; junction bases unmatched: 4. The CDR3 DNA is TGTGCCATCAGTGAACAGGGGGCGCGGGAAAAACTGTTTTTT. Translating it yields CAISEQGAREKLFF.

V is TRBV6-6 and J is TRBJ2-1; 9 nucleotides agree with TRBD2. The length of the CDR3 is 15 residues. J was trimmed by 1 base and V by 2 bases; bases with no gene match: 0. Germline loops: CDR1 MNHNY, CDR2 SVGAGI (reference sequence). The DNA for the CDR3 is TGTGCCAGCAGTTACACTAGCGGGTCCTACAATGAGCAGTTCTTC. Amino acid sequence: CASSYTSGSYNEQFF.

The chain links TRBV5-6 to TRBJ2-1, with 8 bases aligning to TRBD2. The ends lost 4 bases at V and 7 bases at J; junction bases unmatched: 7. Germline values: CDR1 SGHDT, CDR2 YYEEEE. The length of the CDR3 is 14 residues. CDR3 nucleotides: TGTGCCAGCAGCCCGGGACTAGTGAGAAATGAGCAGTTCTTC. It translates to CASSPGLVRNEQFF.

The gene calls are TRBV2 and TRBJ2-7; 12 positions match TRBD2. J lost 5 bases, V lost 7 bases, and 9 bases had no gene match. The germline V gene encodes CDR1 SNHLY and CDR2 FYNNEI. This CDR3 is 15 amino acids long. The CDR3 DNA is TGTGCCAGCACAGCGACGACTAGCGGGAGCCACGAGCAGTACTTC. The encoded protein is CASTATTSGSHEQYF.

The chain recombines TRBV18 with TRBJ1-1; D remains ambiguous. The V and J ends lost 4 bases and 1 base respectively, with 13 bases between them. CDR1 KGHSH and CDR2 LQKENI come from the germline V gene. The CDR3 length is 15 residues. CDR3: CASSRRTETNTEAFF. The CDR3 nucleotides are TGTGCCAGCTCACGGAGGACGGAGACGAACACTGAAGCTTTCTTT.

CDR3 in amino acids: CASSPAGGAETQYF. CDR3 sequence (DNA): TGTGCCAGCAGCCCCGCGGGGGGGGCAGAGACCCAGTACTTC. V and J are TRBV6-1 and TRBJ2-5; TRBD2 matches at 9 bases. CDR3 length: 14 residues. The V gene's germline CDR1 is MNHNS and CDR2 SASEGT. V shed 6 bases, J shed 4 bases, and the junction held 6 bases outside the gene matches.

CDR3 DNA: TGCGCCAGCTGGGAGCGGACCTCCTACGAGCAGTACTTC. Its protein is CASWERTSYEQYF. The gene calls are TRBV5-1 and TRBJ2-7; D is possibly TRBD2 (5 bases). The CDR3 extends over 13 amino acids. V lost 7 bases to trimming and J lost 0 bases, with 11 bases between them. Germline V gene sequence: CDR1 SGHRS, CDR2 YFSETQ.